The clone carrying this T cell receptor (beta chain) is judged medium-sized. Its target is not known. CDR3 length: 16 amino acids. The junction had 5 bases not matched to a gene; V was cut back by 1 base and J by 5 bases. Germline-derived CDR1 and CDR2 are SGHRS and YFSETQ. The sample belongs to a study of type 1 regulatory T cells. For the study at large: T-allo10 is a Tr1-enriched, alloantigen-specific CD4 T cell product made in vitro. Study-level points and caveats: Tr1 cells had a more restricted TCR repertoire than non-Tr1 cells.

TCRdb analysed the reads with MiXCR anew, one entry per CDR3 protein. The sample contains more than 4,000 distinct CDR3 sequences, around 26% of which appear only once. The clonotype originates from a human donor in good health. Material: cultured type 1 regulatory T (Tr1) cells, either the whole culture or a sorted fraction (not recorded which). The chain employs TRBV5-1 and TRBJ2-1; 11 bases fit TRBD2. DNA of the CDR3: TGCGCCAGCAGCTTGATTGGGACTAGCGGAAACAATGAGCAGTTCTTC. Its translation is CASSLIGTSGNNEQFF.